A single T cell receptor (beta chain) is shown here with its context. No antigen is known for it. The V gene end was trimmed by 6 bases and the J gene end by 7 bases; junction bases not matched to a gene: 7. The CDR3 is 15 residues long. Germline V CDR1 and CDR2: SGHDN, FVKESK. 13 Jbeta primers and 60 Vbeta primers were used for the PCR. This table comes from immunoSEQ multiplex PCR, and its TCRdb copy is limited to in-frame clones, with some not included. The sample contains roughly 140,000 clones, around 75% of which appear only once. These data are taken from a study of cytomegalovirus exposure and HLA in healthy donors. For the study at large: Early released data had 65 million to 100 million unique TCRs, all coming from HLA-typed donors. Assignment to the Caucasian-associated ancestry cluster applied to approximately 80% of the approximately 400 genotyped donors.

Findings and caveats of the study: Per published reports, the classifier diagnosed cytomegalovirus status with high specificity and sensitivity. The sole available immune exposure information was CMV serostatus.

The sequence derives from a human donor in good health. The chain joins TRBV14 to TRBJ2-1, with TRBD2 matching over 12 bases. Material: PBMCs. This CDR3 is CASSPLAGGDNEQFF. The CDR3 DNA reads as TGTGCCAGCAGTCCTCTAGCGGGGGGGGATAATGAGCAGTTCTTC. Looking up the rest from reference TRBV14 and TRBJ2-1 gives the full variable domain: EAGVTQFPSHSVIEKGQTVTLRCDPISGHDNLYWYRRVMGKEIKFLLHFVKESKQDESGMPNNRFLAERTGGTYSTLKVQPAELEDSGVYFCASSPLAGGDNEQFFGPGTRLTVL.